The T cell receptor (beta chain) described here comes from a study of control samples from healthy donors and cancer patients. The table came from immunoSEQ multiplex PCR; TCRdb's copy has only in-frame clones and leaves some out. The sample has tens of thousands of clones, around 87% seen once. V was cut by 0 bases and J by 7 bases, with 12 bases left in between. Per the germline V gene, CDR1 is SGHAT and CDR2 is FQNNGV. This CDR3 spans 14 amino acids. The clonotype comes from a woman aged 55-70 years with lung cancer. The chain is built from TRBV11-2 and TRBJ2-5, with D unresolved. The sequencing sample was made of PBMCs. CDR3 DNA sequence: TGTGCCAGCAGCTTAGATAAGGTGGTGGTGACCCAGTACTTC. Protein product: CASSLDKVVVTQYF.